This T cell receptor beta chain derives from a study of blood T cell repertoires in COVID-19. Across the whole study: There were acute and convalescent COVID-19 samples, and they came from the United States, Italy and Spain.

Per the original methods: The assay estimated nucleated cells by amplifying reference gene primers. The table came from immunoSEQ multiplex PCR; TCRdb's copy has only in-frame clones and leaves some out. Clone size and the V and J calls come from that table; the DNA yielded D and trimming. The data hold roughly 170,000 clones, with just under 90% observed a single time. The clonotype comes from a woman in her sixties or seventies with COVID-19, enrolled during active disease. Sequenced sample: peripheral blood.

For the CDR3, the DNA is TGTGCCACCAGCAGACCGCGGCGGGCTAGCGGGAGGGCCGTGTCCTACAATGAGCAGTTCTTC. Its protein product is CATSRPRRASGRAVSYNEQFF. The chain employs TRBV15 and TRBJ2-1, with 12 bases fitting TRBD2. CDR1 and CDR2 (germline): LNHNV, YYDKDF (reference sequence). Losses at the gene ends were 2 bases for V and 1 base for J; bases not matched to a gene: 15. CDR3 length equals 21 residues.